The sample holds a few counts of the clone carrying this T cell receptor (beta chain). Its specificity is not known. This CDR3 has 14 amino acids. V dropped 3 bases and J dropped 4 bases, with 13 bases sitting between them. Germline V gene lookup returns CDR1 MDHEN and CDR2 SYDVKM. The data were obtained in a study of T cell responses to AZD1222 COVID-19 vaccine. Study-level points and caveats: Spike was spanned by vaccine-associated CD4 TCRs, with dominance at 160-218 and 743-854.

This table comes from immunoSEQ multiplex PCR, and its TCRdb copy is limited to in-frame clones, with some not included. In the table there are 120,000 or so clones, 91% of which are singletons. This specimen consisted of peripheral blood, obtained on day 0 of AZD1222 vaccination. The source of this sequence is an adult in good health. The chain joins TRBV28 to TRBJ2-7, with a weak D call TRBD1 (6 bases). In nucleotides, the CDR3 is TGTGCCAGCAGTTTGGTCAGGGGCAGGTACGAGCAGTACTTC. It encodes CASSLVRGRYEQYF.